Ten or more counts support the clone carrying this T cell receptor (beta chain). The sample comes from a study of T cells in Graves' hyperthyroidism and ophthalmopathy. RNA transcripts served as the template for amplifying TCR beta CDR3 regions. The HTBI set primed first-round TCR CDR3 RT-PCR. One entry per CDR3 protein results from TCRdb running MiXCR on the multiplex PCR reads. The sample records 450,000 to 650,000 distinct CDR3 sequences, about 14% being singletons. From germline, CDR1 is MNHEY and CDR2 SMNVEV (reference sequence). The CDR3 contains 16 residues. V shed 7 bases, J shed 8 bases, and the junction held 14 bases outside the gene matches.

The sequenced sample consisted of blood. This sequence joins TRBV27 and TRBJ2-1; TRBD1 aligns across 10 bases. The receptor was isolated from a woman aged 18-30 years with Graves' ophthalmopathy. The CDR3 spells CASTPDRGRGSDEQFF. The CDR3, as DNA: TGTGCCAGCACCCCTGACAGGGGGCGAGGTAGCGATGAGCAGTTCTTC.